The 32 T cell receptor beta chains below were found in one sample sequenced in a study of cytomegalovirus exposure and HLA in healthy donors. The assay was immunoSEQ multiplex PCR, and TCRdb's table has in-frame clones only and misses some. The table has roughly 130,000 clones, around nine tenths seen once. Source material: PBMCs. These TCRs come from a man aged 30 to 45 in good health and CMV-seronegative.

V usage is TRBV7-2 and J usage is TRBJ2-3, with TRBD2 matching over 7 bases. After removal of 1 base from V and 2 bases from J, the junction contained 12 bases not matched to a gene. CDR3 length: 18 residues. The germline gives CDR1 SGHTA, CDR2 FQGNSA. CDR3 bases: TGTGCCAGCAGCTTAGTTCTTGACTTGCGGGGGATCACAGATACGCAGTATTTT. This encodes CASSLVLDLRGITDTQYF.

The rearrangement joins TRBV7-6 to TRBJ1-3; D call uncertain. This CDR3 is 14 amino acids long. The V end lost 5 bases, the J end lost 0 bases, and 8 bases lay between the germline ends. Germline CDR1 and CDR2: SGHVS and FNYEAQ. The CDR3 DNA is TGTGCCAGCAGCGCTGAGCTCTCTGGAAACACCATATATTTT. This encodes CASSAELSGNTIYF.

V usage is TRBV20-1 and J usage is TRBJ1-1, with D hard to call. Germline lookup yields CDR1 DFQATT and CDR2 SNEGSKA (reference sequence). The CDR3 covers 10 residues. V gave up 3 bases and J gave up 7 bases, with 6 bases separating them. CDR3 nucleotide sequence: TGCAGTGCTAGGGGAGTTGAAGCTTTCTTT. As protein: CSARGVEAFF.

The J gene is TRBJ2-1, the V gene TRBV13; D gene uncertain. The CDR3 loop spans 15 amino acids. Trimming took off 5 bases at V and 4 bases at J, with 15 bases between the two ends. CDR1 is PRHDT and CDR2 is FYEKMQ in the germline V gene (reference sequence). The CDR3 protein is CASSGWSVGYNEQFF. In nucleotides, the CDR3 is TGTGCCAGCAGCGGGTGGAGTGTAGGATACAATGAGCAGTTCTTC.

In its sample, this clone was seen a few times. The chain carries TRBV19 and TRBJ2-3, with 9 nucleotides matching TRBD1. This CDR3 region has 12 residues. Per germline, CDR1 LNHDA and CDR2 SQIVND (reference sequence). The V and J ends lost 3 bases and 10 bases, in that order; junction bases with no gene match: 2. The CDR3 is CASSITGGAQYF. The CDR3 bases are TGTGCCAGTAGTATTACAGGGGGCGCGCAGTATTTT.

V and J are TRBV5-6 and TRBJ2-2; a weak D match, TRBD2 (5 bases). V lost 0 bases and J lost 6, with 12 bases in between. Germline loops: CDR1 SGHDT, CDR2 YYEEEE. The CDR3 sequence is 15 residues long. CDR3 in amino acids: CASSLGGLSAGELFF. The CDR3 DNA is TGTGCCAGCAGCTTGGGAGGTCTTAGCGCCGGGGAGCTGTTTTTT.

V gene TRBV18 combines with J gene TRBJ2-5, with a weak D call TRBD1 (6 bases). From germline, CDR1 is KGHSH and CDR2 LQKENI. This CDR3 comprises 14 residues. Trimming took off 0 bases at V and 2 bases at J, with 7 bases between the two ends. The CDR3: CASSPPGQQETQYF. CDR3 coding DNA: TGTGCCAGCTCACCACCGGGACAACAAGAGACCCAGTACTTC.

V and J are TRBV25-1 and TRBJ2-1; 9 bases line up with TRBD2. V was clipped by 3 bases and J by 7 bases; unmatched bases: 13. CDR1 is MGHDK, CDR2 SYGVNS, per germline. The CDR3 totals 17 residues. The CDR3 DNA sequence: TGTGCCAGCAGTGACGATGTCCTAGCGGGGTACAGAAATGAGCAGTTCTTC. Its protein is CASSDDVLAGYRNEQFF.

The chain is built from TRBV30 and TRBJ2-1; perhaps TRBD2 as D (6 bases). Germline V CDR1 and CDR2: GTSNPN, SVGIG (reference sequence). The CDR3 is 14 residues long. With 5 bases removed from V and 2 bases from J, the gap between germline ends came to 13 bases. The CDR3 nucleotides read TGTGCCTGGGGAGGGGAGGCTACCTACAATGAGCAGTTCTTC. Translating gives CAWGGEATYNEQFF.

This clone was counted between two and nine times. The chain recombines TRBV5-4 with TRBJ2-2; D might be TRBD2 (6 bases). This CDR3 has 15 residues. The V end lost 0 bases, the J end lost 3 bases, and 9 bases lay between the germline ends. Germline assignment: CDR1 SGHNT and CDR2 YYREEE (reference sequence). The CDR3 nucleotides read TGTGCCAGCAGCTTGGGGAGGGTTGACACCGGGGAGCTGTTTTTT. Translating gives CASSLGRVDTGELFF.

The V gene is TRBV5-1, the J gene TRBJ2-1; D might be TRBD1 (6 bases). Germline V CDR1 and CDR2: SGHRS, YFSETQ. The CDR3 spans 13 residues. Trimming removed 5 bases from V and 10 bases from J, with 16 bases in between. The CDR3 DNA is TGCGCCAGCAGGGGCCCTCAGGGGAGCGAGCAGTTCTTC. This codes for CASRGPQGSEQFF.

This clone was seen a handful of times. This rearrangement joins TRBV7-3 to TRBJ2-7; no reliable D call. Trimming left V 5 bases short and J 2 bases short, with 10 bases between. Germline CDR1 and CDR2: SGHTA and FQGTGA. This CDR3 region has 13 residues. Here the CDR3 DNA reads TGTGCCAGCAGCCCCCATGAGGCCTACGAGCAGTACTTC. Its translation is CASSPHEAYEQYF.

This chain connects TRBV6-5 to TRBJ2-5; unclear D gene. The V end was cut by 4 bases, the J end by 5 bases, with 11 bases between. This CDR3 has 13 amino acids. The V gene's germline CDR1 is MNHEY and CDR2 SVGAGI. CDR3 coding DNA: TGTGCCAGCAGTTCCCCCCCACGGGAGACCCAGTACTTC. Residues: CASSSPPRETQYF.

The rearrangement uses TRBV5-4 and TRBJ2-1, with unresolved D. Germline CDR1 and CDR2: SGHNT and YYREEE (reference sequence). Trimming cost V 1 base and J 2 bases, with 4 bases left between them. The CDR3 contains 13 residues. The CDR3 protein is CASSLSTYNEQFF. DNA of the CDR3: TGTGCCAGCAGCTTGTCCACCTACAATGAGCAGTTCTTC.

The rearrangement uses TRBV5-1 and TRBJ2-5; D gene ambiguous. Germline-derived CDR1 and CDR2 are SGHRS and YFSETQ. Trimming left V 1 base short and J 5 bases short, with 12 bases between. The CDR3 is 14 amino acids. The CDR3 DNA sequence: TGCGCCAGCAGCTTGTTAACGGTTGCGGAGACCCAGTACTTC. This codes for CASSLLTVAETQYF.

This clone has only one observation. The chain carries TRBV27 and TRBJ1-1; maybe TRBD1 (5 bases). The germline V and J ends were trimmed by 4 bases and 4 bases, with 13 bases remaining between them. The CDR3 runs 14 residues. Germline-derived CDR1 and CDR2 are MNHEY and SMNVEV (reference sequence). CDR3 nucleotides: TGTGCCAGCAGTTGGGGGGAAACCAGCACTGAAGCTTTCTTT. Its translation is CASSWGETSTEAFF.

In DNA form, the CDR3 reads TGTGCCAGCAGTCCGGGAGGCCTCTACAATGAGCAGTTCTTC. Amino acid sequence: CASSPGGLYNEQFF. The chain carries TRBV6-5 and TRBJ2-1, with 7 bases identical to TRBD2. Germline loops: CDR1 MNHEY, CDR2 SVGAGI. The CDR3 extends over 14 amino acids. J lost 3 bases, V lost 5 bases, and 4 bases had no gene match.

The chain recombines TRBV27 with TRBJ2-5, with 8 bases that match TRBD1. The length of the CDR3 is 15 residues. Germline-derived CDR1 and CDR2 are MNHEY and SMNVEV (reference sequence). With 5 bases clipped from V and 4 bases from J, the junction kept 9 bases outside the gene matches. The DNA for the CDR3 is TGTGCCAGCAGTACAGGACAGGGTATACGAGAGACCCAGTACTTC. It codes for CASSTGQGIRETQYF.

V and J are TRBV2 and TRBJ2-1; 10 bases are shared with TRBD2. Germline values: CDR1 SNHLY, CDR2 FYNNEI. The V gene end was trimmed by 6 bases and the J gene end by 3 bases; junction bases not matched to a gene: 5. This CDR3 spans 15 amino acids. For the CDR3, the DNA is TGTGCCAGCAGGGTCACTAGCGGGATCTACAATGAGCAGTTCTTC. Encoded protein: CASRVTSGIYNEQFF.

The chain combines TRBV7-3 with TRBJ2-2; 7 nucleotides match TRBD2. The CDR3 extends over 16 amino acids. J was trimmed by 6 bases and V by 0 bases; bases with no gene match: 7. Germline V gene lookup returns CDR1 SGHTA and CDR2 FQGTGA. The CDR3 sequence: CASSLTLAGAAGELFF. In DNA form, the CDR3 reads TGTGCCAGCAGCTTAACGTTGGCGGGAGCGGCCGGGGAGCTGTTTTTT.

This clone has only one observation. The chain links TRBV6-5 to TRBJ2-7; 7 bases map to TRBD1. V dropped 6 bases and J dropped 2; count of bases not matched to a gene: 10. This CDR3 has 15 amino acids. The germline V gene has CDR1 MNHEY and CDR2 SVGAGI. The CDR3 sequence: CASSLGQDGAYEQYF. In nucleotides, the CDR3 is TGTGCCAGCAGCTTAGGACAGGATGGGGCCTACGAGCAGTACTTC.

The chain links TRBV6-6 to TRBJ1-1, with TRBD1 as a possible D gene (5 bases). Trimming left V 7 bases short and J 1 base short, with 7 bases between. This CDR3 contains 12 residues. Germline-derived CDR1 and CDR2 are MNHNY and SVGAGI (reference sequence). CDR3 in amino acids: CASKDKNTEAFF. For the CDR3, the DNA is TGTGCCAGCAAGGACAAGAACACTGAAGCTTTCTTT.

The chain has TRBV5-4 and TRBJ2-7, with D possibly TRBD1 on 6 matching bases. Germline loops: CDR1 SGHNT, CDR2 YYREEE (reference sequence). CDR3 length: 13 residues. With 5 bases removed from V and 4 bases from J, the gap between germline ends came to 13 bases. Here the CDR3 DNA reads TGTGCCAGCAGTAGAGACAGGAGGTACGAGCAGTACTTC. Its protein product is CASSRDRRYEQYF.

The CDR3 DNA is TGTGCCAGCAGCTTAGGCTTGAGCGGGTACACTGAAGCTTTCTTT. It is translated as CASSLGLSGYTEAFF. This chain links TRBV7-2 with TRBJ1-1; D is unclear. V was clipped by 1 base and J by 3 bases, with 12 bases between them. The CDR3 is 15 amino acids. CDR1 and CDR2 (germline): SGHTA, FQGNSA.

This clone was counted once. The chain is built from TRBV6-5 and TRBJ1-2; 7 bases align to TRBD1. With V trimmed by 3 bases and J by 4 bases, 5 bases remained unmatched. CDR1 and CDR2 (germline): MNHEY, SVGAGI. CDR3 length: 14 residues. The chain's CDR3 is CASSYDRAPYGYTF. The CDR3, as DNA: TGTGCCAGCAGTTATGACAGGGCCCCCTATGGCTACACCTTC.

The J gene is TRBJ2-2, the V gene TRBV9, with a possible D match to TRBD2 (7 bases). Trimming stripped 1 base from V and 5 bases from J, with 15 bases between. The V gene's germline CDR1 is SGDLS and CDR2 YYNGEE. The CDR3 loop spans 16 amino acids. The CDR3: CASSVLGGPGTGELFF. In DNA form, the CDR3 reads TGTGCCAGCAGCGTACTCGGGGGGCCCGGGACCGGGGAGCTGTTTTTT.

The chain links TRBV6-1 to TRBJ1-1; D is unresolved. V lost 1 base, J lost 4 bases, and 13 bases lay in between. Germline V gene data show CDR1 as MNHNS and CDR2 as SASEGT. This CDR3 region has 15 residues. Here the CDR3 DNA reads TGTGCCAGCAGTGAAGGGGGTTGGGGAGCCACTGAAGCTTTCTTT. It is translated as CASSEGGWGATEAFF.

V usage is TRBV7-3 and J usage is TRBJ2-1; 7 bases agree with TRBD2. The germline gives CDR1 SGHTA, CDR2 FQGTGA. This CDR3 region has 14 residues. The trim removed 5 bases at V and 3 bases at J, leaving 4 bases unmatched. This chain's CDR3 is CASSTGLVYNEQFF. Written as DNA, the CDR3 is TGTGCCAGCAGCACCGGACTAGTCTACAATGAGCAGTTCTTC.

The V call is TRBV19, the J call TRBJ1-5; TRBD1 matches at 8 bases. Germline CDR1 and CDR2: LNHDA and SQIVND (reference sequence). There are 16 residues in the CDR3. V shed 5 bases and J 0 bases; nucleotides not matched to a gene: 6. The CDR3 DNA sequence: TGTGCCAGTAGTTACGGACAGGGCTTTAGCAATCAGCCCCAGCATTTT. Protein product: CASSYGQGFSNQPQHF.

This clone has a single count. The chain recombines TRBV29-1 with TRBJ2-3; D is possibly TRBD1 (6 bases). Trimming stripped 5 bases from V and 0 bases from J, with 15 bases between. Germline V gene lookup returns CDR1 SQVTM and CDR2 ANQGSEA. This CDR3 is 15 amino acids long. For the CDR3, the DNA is TGCAGCGTTCAACCCGGGACAACTAGCACAGATACGCAGTATTTT. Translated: CSVQPGTTSTDTQYF.

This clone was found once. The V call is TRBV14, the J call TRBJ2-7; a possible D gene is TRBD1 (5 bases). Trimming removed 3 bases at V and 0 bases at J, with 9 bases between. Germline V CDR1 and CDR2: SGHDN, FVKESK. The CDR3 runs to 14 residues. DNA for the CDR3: TGTGCCAGCAGCCAGGGGCTCAACTCCTACGAGCAGTACTTC. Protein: CASSQGLNSYEQYF.

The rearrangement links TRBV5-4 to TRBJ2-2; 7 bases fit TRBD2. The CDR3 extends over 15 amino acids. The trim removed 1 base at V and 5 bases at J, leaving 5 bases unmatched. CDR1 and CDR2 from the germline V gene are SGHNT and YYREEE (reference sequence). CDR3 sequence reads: CASSLTSVRTGELFF. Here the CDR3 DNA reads TGTGCCAGCAGCTTGACTAGCGTCAGAACCGGGGAGCTGTTTTTT.